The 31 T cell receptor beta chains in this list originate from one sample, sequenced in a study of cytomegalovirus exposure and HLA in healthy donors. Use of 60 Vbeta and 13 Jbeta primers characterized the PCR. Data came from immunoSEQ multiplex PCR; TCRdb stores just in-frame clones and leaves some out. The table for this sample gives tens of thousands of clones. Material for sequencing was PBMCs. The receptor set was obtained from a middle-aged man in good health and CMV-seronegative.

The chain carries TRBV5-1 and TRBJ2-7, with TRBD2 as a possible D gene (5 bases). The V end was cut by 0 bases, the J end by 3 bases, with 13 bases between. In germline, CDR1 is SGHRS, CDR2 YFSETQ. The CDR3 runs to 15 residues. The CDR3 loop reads CASSLALSAGYEQYF. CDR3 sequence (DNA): TGCGCCAGCAGCTTGGCTCTTTCCGCGGGCTACGAGCAGTACTTC.

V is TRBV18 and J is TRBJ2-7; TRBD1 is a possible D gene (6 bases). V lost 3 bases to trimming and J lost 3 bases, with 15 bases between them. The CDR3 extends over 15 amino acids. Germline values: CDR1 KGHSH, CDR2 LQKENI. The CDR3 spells CASSPQRGKGYEQYF. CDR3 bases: TGTGCCAGCTCACCTCAGAGGGGGAAAGGCTACGAGCAGTACTTC.

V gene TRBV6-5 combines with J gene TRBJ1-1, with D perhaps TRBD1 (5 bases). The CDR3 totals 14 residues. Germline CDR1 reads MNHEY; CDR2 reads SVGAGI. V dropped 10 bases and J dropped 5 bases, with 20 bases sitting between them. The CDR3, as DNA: TGTGCCACCGCCGAGAACAGGCTAAGGACTGAAGCTTTCTTT. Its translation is CATAENRLRTEAFF.

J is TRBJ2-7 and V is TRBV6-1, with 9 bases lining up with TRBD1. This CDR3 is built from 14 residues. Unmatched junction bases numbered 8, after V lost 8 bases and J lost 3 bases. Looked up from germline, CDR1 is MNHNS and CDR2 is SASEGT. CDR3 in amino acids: CASGPGTGFYEQYF. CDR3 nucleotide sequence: TGTGCCAGCGGACCCGGGACAGGGTTCTACGAGCAGTACTTC.

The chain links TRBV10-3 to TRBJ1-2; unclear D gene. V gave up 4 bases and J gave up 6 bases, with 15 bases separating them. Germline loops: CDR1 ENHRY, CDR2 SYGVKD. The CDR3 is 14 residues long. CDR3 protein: CAISAAQAGNGYTF. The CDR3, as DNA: TGTGCCATCAGTGCGGCCCAGGCCGGGAATGGCTACACCTTC.

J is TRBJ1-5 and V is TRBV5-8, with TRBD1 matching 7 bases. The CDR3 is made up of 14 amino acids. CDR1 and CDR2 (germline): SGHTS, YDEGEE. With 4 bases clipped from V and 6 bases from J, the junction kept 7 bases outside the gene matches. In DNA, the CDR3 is TGTGCCAGCAGCCTACGACAGGGAAGTCAGCCCCAGCATTTT. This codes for CASSLRQGSQPQHF.

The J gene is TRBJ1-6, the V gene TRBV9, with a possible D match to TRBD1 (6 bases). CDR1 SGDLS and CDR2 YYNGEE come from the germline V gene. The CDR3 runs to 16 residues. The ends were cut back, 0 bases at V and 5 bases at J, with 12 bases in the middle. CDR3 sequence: CASSVAGRGDNSPLHF. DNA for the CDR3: TGTGCCAGCAGCGTAGCAGGCAGGGGCGATAATTCACCCCTCCACTTT.

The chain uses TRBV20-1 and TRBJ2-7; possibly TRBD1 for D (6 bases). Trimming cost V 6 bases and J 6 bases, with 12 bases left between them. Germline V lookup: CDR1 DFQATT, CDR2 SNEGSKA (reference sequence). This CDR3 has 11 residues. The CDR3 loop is CSAYRASEQYF. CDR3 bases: TGCAGTGCCTACAGGGCGAGCGAGCAGTACTTC.

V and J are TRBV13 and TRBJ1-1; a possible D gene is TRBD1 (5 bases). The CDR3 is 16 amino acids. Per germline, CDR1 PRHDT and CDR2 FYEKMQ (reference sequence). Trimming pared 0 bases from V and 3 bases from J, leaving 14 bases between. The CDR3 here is CASSLGRGKGYTEAFF. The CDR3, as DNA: TGTGCCAGCAGCTTAGGCCGGGGGAAGGGGTACACTGAAGCTTTCTTT. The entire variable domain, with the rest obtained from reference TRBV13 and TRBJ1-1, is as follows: AAGVIQSPRHLIKEKRETATLKCYPIPRHDTVYWYQQGPGQDPQFLISFYEKMQSDKGSIPDRFSAQQFSDYHSELNMSSLELGDSALYFCASSLGRGKGYTEAFFGQGTRLTVV.

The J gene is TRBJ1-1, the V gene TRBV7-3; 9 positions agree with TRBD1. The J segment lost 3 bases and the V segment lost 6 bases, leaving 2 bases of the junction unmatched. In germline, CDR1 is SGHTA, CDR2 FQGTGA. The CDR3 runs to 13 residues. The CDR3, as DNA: TGTGCCAGCAGGTGGGACAGGGACACTGAAGCTTTCTTT. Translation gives CASRWDRDTEAFF.

Written as DNA, the CDR3 is TGTGCCAGCAGTTCATACAGGGGTAGCGACTATGGCTACACCTTC. This encodes CASSSYRGSDYGYTF. The genes are TRBV28 and TRBJ1-2, with 7 bases fitting TRBD1. Germline V CDR1 and CDR2: MDHEN, SYDVKM. V lost 4 bases and J lost 3; bases outside the gene matches: 8. This CDR3 is 15 amino acids long.

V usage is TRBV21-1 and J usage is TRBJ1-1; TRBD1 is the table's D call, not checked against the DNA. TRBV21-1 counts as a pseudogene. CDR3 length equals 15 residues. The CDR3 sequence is CASSEIKDSNTEAFF. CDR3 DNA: TGTGCCAGCAGCGAAATTAAGGACAGCAACACTGAAGCTTTCTTT.

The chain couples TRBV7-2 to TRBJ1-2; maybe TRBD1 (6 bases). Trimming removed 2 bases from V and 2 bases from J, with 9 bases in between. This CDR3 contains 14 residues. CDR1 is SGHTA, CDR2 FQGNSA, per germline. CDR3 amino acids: CASSLPQGNYGYTF. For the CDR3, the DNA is TGTGCCAGCAGCTTACCTCAGGGGAACTATGGCTACACCTTC.

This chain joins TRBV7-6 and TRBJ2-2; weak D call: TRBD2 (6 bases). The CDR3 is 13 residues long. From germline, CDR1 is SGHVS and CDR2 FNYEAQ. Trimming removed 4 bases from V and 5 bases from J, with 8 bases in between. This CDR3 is CASSSGETGELFF. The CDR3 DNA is TGTGCCAGCAGCTCGGGGGAGACCGGGGAGCTGTTTTTT.

This CDR3 is CASRETGSATYEQYF. DNA of the CDR3: TGTGCCAGCAGGGAGACAGGGTCGGCTACATACGAGCAGTACTTC. The V call is TRBV25-1, the J call TRBJ2-5; 7 bases agree with TRBD1. The end of the DNA aligns better with TRBJ2-7, so the J call may be wrong. Germline V gene sequence: CDR1 MGHDK, CDR2 SYGVNS. CDR3 length: 15 amino acids.

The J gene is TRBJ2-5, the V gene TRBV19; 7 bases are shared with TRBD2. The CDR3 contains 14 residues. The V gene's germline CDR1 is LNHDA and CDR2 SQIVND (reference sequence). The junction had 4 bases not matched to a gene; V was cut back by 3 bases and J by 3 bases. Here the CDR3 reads CASSMWEGEETQYF. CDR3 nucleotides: TGTGCCAGTAGTATGTGGGAGGGTGAAGAGACCCAGTACTTC.

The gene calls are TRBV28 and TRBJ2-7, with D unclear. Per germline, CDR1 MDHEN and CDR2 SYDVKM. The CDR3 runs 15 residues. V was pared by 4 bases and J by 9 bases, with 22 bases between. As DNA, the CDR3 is TGTGCCAGCAGTTCCTCTACCGCCGGCCAGGTGAGGCAGTACTTC. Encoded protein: CASSSSTAGQVRQYF.

The CDR3: CASSTQGQPNVLTF. In DNA form, the CDR3 reads TGTGCCAGTAGCACCCAGGGACAGCCGAACGTCCTGACTTTC. The rearrangement links TRBV19 to TRBJ2-6, with 7 bases identical to TRBD1. The CDR3 contains 14 residues. Per germline, CDR1 LNHDA and CDR2 SQIVND (reference sequence). With 6 bases clipped from V and 10 bases from J, the junction kept 9 bases outside the gene matches.

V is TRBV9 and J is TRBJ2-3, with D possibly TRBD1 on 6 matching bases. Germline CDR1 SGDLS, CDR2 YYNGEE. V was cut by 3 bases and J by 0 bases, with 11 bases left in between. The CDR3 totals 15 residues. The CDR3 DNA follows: TGTGCCAGCAGCGCCACAGGGACAAGCACAGATACGCAGTATTTT. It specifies CASSATGTSTDTQYF. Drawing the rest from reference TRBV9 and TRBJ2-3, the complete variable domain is DSGVTQTPKHLITATGQRVTLRCSPRSGDLSVYWYQQSLDQGLQFLIQYYNGEERAKGNILERFSAQQFPDLHSELNLSSLELGDSALYFCASSATGTSTDTQYFGPGTRLTVL.

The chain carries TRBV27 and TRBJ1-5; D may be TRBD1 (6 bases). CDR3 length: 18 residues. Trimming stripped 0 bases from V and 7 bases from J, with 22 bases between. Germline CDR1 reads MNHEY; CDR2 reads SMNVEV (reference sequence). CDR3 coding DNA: TGTGCCAGCAGTTTATCAGGTGGGGGAGGGGGACCGAACCAGCCCCAGCATTTT. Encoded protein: CASSLSGGGGGPNQPQHF.

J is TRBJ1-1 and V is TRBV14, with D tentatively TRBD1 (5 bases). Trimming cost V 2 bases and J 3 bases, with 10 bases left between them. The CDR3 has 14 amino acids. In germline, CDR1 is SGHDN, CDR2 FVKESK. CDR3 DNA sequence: TGTGCCAGCAGCCAATGGGGGAGGGACACTGAAGCTTTCTTT. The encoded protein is CASSQWGRDTEAFF.

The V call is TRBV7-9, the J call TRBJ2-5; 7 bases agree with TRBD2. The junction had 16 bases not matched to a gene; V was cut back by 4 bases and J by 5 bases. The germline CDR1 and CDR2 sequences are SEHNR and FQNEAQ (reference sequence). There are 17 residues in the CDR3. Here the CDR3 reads CASSSRLAPTRRETQYF. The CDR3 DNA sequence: TGTGCCAGCAGCTCGCGACTAGCACCAACCAGGCGGGAGACCCAGTACTTC. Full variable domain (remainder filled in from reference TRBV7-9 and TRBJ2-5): DTGVSQNPRHKITKRGQNVTFRCDPISEHNRLYWYRQTLGQGPEFLTYFQNEAQLEKSRLLSDRFSAERPKGSFSTLEIQRTEQGDSAMYLCASSSRLAPTRRETQYFGPGTRLLVL.

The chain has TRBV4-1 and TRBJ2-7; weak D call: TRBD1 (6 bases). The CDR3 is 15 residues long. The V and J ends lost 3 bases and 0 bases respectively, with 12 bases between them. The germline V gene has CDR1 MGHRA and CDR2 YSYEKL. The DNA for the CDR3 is TGCGCCAGCAGCCAGACCAGGGGTAGCTCCTACGAGCAGTACTTC. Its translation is CASSQTRGSSYEQYF.

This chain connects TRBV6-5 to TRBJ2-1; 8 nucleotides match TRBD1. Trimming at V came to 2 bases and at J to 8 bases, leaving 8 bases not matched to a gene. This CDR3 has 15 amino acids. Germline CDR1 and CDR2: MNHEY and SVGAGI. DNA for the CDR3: TGTGCCAGCAGTTACCCTGGACAGGGAGCGGATGAGCAGTTCTTC. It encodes CASSYPGQGADEQFF.

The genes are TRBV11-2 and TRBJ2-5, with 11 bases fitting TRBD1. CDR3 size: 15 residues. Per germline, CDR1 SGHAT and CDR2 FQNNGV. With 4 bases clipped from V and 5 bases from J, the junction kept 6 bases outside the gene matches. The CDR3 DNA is TGTGCCAGCAGCTCCGGGACAGGGGGTTTGGAGACCCAGTACTTC. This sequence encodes CASSSGTGGLETQYF.

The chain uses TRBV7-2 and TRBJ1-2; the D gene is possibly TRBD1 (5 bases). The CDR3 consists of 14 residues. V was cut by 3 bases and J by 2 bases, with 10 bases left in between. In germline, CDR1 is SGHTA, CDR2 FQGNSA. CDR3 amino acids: CASSFPGRNYGYTF. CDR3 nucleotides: TGTGCCAGCAGCTTCCCAGGGAGGAACTATGGCTACACCTTC.

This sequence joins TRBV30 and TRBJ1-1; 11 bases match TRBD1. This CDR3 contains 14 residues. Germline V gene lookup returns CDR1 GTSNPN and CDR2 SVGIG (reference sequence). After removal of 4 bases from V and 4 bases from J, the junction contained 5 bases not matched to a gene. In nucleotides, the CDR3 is TGTGCCTGGAATAGGGACAGGGGGGGCACTGAAGCTTTCTTT. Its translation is CAWNRDRGGTEAFF.

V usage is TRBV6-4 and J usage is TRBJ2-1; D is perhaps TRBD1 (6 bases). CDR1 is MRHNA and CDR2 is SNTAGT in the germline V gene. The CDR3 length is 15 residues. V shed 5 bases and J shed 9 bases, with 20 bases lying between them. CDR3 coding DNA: TGTGCCAGCAGTCCATTTGGGGGACAATTGGGTGAGCAGTTCTTC. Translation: CASSPFGGQLGEQFF.

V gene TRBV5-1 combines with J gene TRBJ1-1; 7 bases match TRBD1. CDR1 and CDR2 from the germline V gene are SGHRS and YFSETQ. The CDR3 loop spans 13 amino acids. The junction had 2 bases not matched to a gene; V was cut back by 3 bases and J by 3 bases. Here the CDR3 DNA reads TGCGCCAGCAGCTGGACAGGTGACACTGAAGCTTTCTTT. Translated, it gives CASSWTGDTEAFF.

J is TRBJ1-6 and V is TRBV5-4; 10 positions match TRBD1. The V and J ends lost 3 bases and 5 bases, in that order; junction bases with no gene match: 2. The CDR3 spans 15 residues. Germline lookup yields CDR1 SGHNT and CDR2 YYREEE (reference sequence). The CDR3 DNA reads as TGTGCCAGCAGCTACGGGACAGGGGATAATTCACCCCTCCACTTT. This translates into CASSYGTGDNSPLHF.

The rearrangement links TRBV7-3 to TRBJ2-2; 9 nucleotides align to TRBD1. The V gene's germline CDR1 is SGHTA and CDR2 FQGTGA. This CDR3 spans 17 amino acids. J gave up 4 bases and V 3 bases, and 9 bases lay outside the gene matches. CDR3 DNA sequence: TGTGCCAGCAGCTTGGGGGCGGGGACAGGGTCCACCGGGGAGCTGTTTTTT. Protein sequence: CASSLGAGTGSTGELFF. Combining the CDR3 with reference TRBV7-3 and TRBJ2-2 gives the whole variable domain GAGVSQTPSNKVTEKGKYVELRCDPISGHTALYWYRQSLGQGPEFLIYFQGTGAADDSGLPNDRFFAVRPEGSVSTLKIQRTERGDSAVYLCASSLGAGTGSTGELFFGEGSRLTVL.